One sample yielded the 14 T cell receptor beta chains listed below, sequenced in a study of STAT5B mutations in CD4+ large granular lymphocyte leukemia (dated by TCRdb to between 2021 and 2023). Receptors were amplified or captured by the immunoSEQ multiplex PCR assay. In TCRdb, the immuneACCESS table is reduced to in-frame sequences with V and J assigned. These tables do not hold every clone; where another copy was compared, an unresolved V gene accounts for under half, and the others remain unexplained. The sample has about 32,000 clones on record, nearly 80% of them singletons. The top ten hold roughly 2.5% of the sample. The sequencing sample was made of CD4+ T cells from blood buffy coats. Receptors were obtained from a human donor in good health.

The V and J genes are TRBV6-1 and TRBJ2-5, with 10 bases matching TRBD2. The germline V gene encodes CDR1 MNHNS and CDR2 SASEGT. The CDR3 extends over 16 amino acids. Trimming at V came to 3 bases and at J to 2 bases, leaving 6 bases not matched to a gene. The CDR3 loop reads CASSDLAGAKQETQYF. The CDR3 nucleotides read TGTGCCAGCAGTGACCTAGCGGGGGCGAAACAAGAGACCCAGTACTTC.

V gene TRBV5-4 combines with J gene TRBJ2-7, with D possibly TRBD1 on 6 matching bases. This CDR3 contains 14 residues. Germline assignment: CDR1 SGHNT and CDR2 YYREEE (reference sequence). V was pared by 3 bases and J by 0 bases, with 10 bases between. The CDR3: CASSSQGNSYEQYF. CDR3 sequence (DNA): TGTGCCAGCAGCTCACAGGGAAACTCCTACGAGCAGTACTTC.

This clone was seen a handful of times. V gene TRBV18 combines with J gene TRBJ2-7; D unresolved. Trimming left V 3 bases short and J 3 bases short, with 9 bases between. The CDR3 is 13 amino acids. Germline CDR1 reads KGHSH; CDR2 reads LQKENI. The CDR3: CASSPSRSYEQYF. As DNA, the CDR3 is TGTGCCAGCTCACCGTCCAGGAGCTACGAGCAGTACTTC.

This clone was counted a single time. The chain uses TRBV4-2 and TRBJ2-1; 9 bases are shared with TRBD2. The CDR3 has 19 residues. Germline loops: CDR1 LGHNA, CDR2 YNFKEQ. The junction had 15 bases not matched to a gene; V was cut back by 1 base and J by 5 bases. In DNA form, the CDR3 reads TGTGCCAGCAGCCAAGTTATCGTCCTCACCGAGCGGGGGGACAATGAGCAGTTCTTC. Protein: CASSQVIVLTERGDNEQFF.

The rearrangement uses TRBV28 and TRBJ2-7; a weak D match, TRBD1 (5 bases). The CDR3 totals 13 residues. Germline V gene sequence: CDR1 MDHEN, CDR2 SYDVKM. V lost 4 bases to trimming and J lost 2 bases, with 9 bases between them. CDR3 amino acids: CASSSDSTYEQYF. CDR3 nucleotide sequence: TGTGCCAGCAGTTCAGACAGTACCTACGAGCAGTACTTC. Drawing the rest from reference TRBV28 and TRBJ2-7, the complete variable domain is DVKVTQSSRYLVKRTGEKVFLECVQDMDHENMFWYRQDPGLGLRLIYFSYDVKMKEKGDIPEGYSVSREKKERFSLILESASTNQTSMYLCASSSDSTYEQYFGPGTRLTVT.

V usage is TRBV19 and J usage is TRBJ2-1; TRBD2 agrees at 12 bases. With 9 bases clipped from V and 9 bases from J, the junction kept 12 bases outside the gene matches. Germline V lookup: CDR1 LNHDA, CDR2 SQIVND (reference sequence). The CDR3 is 15 residues long. This chain's CDR3 is CASRRLAGGRAEQFF. For the CDR3, the DNA is TGTGCCAGCCGCCGCCTAGCGGGAGGGCGGGCTGAGCAGTTCTTC.

V and J are TRBV23-1 and TRBJ1-2, with unresolved D. TRBV23-1 is identified as an open reading frame with a role that is uncertain. V shed 2 bases and J shed 4 bases, with 17 bases lying between them. The CDR3 is made up of 16 amino acids. CDR3 coding DNA: TGCGCCAGCAGTCAAAGAGCGCGGACGGTATTCTATGGCTACACCTTC. The encoded protein is CASSQRARTVFYGYTF.

V gene TRBV10-2 combines with J gene TRBJ2-7, with a possible D match to TRBD2 (6 bases). This CDR3 has 15 residues. V was shortened by 6 bases and J by 3 bases, with 18 bases between the two germline ends. The V gene's germline CDR1 is WSHSY and CDR2 SAAADI. CDR3 protein: CASRDGRERRYEQYF. The CDR3 DNA sequence: TGCGCCAGCAGGGATGGTCGGGAGCGGCGCTACGAGCAGTACTTC.

The chain carries TRBV5-1 and TRBJ1-1; the D gene is possibly TRBD1 (6 bases). V shed 0 bases and J shed 2 bases, with 11 bases lying between them. Germline assignment: CDR1 SGHRS and CDR2 YFSETQ. The CDR3 loop spans 15 amino acids. The CDR3 sequence is CASSLVSGANTEAFF. Here the CDR3 DNA reads TGCGCCAGCAGCTTGGTGTCAGGGGCAAACACTGAAGCTTTCTTT.

The chain links TRBV2 to TRBJ2-5; the match to TRBD2 covers 7 bases. The tail of the sequence fits TRBJ2-7 better, so the J call may be wrong. The germline CDR1 and CDR2 sequences are SNHLY and FYNNEI. The CDR3 loop spans 14 amino acids. The CDR3 sequence is CASSEASGSYEQYF. As DNA, the CDR3 is TGTGCCAGCAGTGAGGCTAGCGGCTCCTACGAGCAGTACTTC.

This sequence joins TRBV9 and TRBJ1-1; D possibly corresponds to TRBD1 (5 bases). Germline CDR1 SGDLS, CDR2 YYNGEE. This CDR3 spans 16 amino acids. V was clipped by 3 bases and J by 0 bases, with 15 bases between them. Written as DNA, the CDR3 is TGTGCCAGCAGCGGGGGGGACCCACTAATGAACACTGAAGCTTTCTTT. It encodes CASSGGDPLMNTEAFF.

The gene calls are TRBV30 and TRBJ1-5, with D uncertain. CDR1 and CDR2 from the germline V gene are GTSNPN and SVGIG (reference sequence). The CDR3 has 13 residues. With 0 bases removed from V and 4 bases from J, the gap between germline ends came to 7 bases. The CDR3 loop reads CAWSVQVNQPQHF. The DNA for the CDR3 is TGTGCCTGGAGTGTCCAGGTTAATCAGCCCCAGCATTTT.

V usage is TRBV7-8 and J usage is TRBJ2-1; 7 bases map to TRBD2. J gave up 14 bases and V 4 bases, and 8 bases lay outside the gene matches. The CDR3 extends over 12 amino acids. The germline V gene encodes CDR1 SGHVS and CDR2 FQNEAQ. CDR3 DNA sequence: TGTGCCAGCAGCTCCCCGAGCGGGAATAAGTTCTTC. This codes for CASSSPSGNKFF.

The chain employs TRBV9 and TRBJ2-7; tentative D call: TRBD2 (7 bases). The CDR3 spans 16 residues. Trimming left V 0 bases short and J 2 bases short, with 15 bases between. CDR1 is SGDLS, CDR2 YYNGEE, per germline. CDR3 nucleotide sequence: TGTGCCAGCAGCGTAGCTGCGGGGGCCCTTACCTACGAGCAGTACTTC. Protein product: CASSVAAGALTYEQYF.